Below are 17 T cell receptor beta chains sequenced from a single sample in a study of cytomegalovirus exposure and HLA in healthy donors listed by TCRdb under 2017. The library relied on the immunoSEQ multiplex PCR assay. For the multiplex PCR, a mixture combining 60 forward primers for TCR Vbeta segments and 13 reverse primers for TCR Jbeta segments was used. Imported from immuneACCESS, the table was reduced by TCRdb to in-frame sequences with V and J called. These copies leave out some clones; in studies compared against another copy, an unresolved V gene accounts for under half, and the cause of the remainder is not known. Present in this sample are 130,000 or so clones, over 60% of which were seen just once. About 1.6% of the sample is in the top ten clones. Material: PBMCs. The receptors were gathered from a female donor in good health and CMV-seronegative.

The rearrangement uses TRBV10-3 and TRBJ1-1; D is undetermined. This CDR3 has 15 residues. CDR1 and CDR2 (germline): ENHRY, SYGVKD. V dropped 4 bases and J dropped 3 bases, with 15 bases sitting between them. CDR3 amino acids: CAISVVGPSDTEAFF. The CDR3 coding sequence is TGTGCCATCAGTGTAGTGGGCCCGTCGGACACTGAAGCTTTCTTT.

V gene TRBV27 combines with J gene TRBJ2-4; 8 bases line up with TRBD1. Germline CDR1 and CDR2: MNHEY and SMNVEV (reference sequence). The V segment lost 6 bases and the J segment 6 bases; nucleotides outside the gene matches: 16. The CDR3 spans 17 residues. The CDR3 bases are TGTGCCAGCAGCCCAGGACAGGGACATAGAGCGGGAAACATTCAGTACTTC. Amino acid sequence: CASSPGQGHRAGNIQYF.

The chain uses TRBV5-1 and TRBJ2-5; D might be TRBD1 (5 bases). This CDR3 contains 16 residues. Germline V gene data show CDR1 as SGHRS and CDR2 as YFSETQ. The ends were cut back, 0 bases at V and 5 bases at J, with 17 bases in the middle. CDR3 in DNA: TGCGCCAGCAGCTTGGGGGCCCAGGGCGTTAGTGAGACCCAGTACTTC. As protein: CASSLGAQGVSETQYF. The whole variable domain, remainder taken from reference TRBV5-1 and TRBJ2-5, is KAGVTQTPRYLIKTRGQQVTLSCSPISGHRSVSWYQQTPGQGLQFLFEYFSETQRNKGNFPGRFSGRQFSNSRSEMNVSTLELGDSALYLCASSLGAQGVSETQYFGPGTRLLVL.

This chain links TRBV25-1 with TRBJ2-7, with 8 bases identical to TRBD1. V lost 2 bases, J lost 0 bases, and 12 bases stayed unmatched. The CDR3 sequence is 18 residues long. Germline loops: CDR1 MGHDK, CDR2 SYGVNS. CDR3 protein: CASSEPGPRTGNSYEQYF. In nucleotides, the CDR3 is TGTGCCAGCAGTGAACCCGGTCCGCGGACAGGGAACTCCTACGAGCAGTACTTC.

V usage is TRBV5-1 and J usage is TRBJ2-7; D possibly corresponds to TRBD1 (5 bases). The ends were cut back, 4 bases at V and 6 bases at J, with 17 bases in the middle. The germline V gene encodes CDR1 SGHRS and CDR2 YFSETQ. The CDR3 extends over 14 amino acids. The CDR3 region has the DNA TGCGCCAGCAGCCCGGCCAGGGAAGGAAGCGAGCAGTACTTC. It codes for CASSPAREGSEQYF. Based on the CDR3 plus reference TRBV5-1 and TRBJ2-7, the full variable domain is KAGVTQTPRYLIKTRGQQVTLSCSPISGHRSVSWYQQTPGQGLQFLFEYFSETQRNKGNFPGRFSGRQFSNSRSEMNVSTLELGDSALYLCASSPAREGSEQYFGPGTRLTVT.

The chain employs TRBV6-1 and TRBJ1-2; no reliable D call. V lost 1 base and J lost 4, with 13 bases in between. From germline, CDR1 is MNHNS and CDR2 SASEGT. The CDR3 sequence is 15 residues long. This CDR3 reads CASSEGPVQLYGYTF. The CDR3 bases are TGTGCCAGCAGTGAAGGTCCCGTACAGCTCTATGGCTACACCTTC.

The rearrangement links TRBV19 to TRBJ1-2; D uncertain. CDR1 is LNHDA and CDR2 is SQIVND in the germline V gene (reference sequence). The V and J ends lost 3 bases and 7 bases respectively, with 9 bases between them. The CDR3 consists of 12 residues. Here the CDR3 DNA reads TGTGCCAGTAGTATGAGTGAGGGTGGCTACACCTTC. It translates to CASSMSEGGYTF.

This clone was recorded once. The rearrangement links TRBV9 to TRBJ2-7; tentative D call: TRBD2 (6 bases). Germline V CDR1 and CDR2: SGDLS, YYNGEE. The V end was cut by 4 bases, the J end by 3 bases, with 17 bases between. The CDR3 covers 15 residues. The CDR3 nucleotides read TGTGCCAGCAGCACTTCTTCCGGAGCGGGCTACGAGCAGTACTTC. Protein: CASSTSSGAGYEQYF.

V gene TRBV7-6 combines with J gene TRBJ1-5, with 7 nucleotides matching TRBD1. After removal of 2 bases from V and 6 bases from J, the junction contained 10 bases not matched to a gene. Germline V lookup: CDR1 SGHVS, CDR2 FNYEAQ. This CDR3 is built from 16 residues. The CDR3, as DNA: TGTGCCAGCAGCTTATGGGGCGGGACAGAGGGTCAGCCCCAGCATTTT. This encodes CASSLWGGTEGQPQHF.

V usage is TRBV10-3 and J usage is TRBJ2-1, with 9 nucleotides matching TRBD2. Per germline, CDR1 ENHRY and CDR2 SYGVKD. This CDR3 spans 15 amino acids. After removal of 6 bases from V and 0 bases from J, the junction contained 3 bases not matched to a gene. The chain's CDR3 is CAIRVAGASYNEQFF. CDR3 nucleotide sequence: TGTGCCATCAGAGTAGCGGGAGCCTCCTACAATGAGCAGTTCTTC.

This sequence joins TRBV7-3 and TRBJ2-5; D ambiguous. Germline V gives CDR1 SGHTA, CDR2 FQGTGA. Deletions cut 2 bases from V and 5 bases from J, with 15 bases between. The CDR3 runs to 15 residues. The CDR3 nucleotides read TGTGCCAGCAGCTTATCCTCGGGTTCCCGGGAGACCCAGTACTTC. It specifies CASSLSSGSRETQYF.

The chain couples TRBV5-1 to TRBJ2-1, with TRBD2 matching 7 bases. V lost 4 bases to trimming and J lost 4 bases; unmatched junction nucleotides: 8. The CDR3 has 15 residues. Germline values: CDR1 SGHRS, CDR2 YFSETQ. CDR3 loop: CASSVASGPYNEQFF. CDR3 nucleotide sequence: TGCGCCAGCAGCGTCGCTAGCGGTCCTTACAATGAGCAGTTCTTC.

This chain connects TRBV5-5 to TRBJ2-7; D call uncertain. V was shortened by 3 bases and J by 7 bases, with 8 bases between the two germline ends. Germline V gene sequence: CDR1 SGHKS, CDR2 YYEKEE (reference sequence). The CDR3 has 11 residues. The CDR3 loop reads CASSSPLEQYF. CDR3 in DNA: TGTGCCAGCAGCTCCCCCCTGGAGCAGTACTTC.

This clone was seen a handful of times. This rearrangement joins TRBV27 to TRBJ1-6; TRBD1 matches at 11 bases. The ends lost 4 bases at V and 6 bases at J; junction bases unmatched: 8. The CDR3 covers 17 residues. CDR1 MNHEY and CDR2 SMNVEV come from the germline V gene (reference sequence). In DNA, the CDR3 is TGTGCCAGCAGTTCTGCCGGGACAGGGGGACCTAATTCACCCCTCCACTTT. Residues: CASSSAGTGGPNSPLHF.

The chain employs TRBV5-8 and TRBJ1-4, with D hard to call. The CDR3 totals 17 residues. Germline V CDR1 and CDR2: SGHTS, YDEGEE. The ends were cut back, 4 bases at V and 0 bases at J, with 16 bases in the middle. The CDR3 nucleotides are TGTGCCAGCAGCCCGGGGATGGGCCTCGCAACTAATGAAAAACTGTTTTTT. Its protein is CASSPGMGLATNEKLFF.

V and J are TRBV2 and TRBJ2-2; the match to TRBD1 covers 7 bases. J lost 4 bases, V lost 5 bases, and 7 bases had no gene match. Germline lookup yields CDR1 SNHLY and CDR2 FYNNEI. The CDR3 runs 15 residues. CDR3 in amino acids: CASSPTTGFTGELFF. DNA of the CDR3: TGTGCCAGCAGTCCAACGACAGGGTTCACCGGGGAGCTGTTTTTT.

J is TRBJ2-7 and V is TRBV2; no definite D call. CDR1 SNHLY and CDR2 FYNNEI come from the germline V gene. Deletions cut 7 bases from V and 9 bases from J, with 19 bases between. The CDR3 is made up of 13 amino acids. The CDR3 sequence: CASTSPPGSVQYF. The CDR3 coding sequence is TGTGCCAGCACCTCTCCCCCAGGAAGTGTGCAGTACTTC.